The source of this TCR beta chain is a study of metastatic and nonmetastatic thyroid tumors. Study-level information: Patients with malignant and benign thyroid disease provided blood and tumor or nodule tissue, whose repertoires were compared. Points from the study as a whole: Reported TCR beta diversity, measured in blood and tumor, was significantly higher for malignant thyroid tumors than for benign nodules.

TCRdb re-called the PCR reads via MiXCR. The table lists 53,000 or so clones, around 20% of them singletons. All patients reached thyroid surgery having received no treatment beforehand. J lost 3 bases, V lost 9 bases, and 10 bases had no gene match. The CDR3 runs to 16 residues. Germline V CDR1 and CDR2: MDHEN, SYDVKM. In regard to this clone: As yet, its antigen is unknown.

The origin of this receptor is a female donor with papillary thyroid cancer or a benign thyroid nodule (not recorded which). Some clones in this sample may be carry-over from other donors' samples. This chain joins TRBV28 and TRBJ2-7; 14 bases agree with TRBD2. The sequenced sample consisted of blood. The CDR3 sequence: CASKTPGTSGGYEQYF. The CDR3 bases are TGTGCCAGTAAGACACCTGGGACTAGCGGGGGCTACGAGCAGTACTTC.